These 16 T cell receptor beta chains share one sample of origin, sequenced in a study of T cell responses to AZD1222 COVID-19 vaccine. This table comes from immunoSEQ multiplex PCR, and its TCRdb copy is limited to in-frame clones, with some not included. The table records over 95,000 clones, roughly nine tenths of them present only once. This specimen consisted of peripheral blood, obtained 28 days after the second AZD1222 dose. These receptors all stem from an adult who received the AZD1222 COVID-19 vaccine.

J is TRBJ2-7 and V is TRBV6-2 or TRBV6-3, with 10 bases identical to TRBD2. Losses at the gene ends were 6 bases for V and 0 bases for J; bases not matched to a gene: 8. The CDR3 extends over 16 amino acids. CDR1 is MNHEY, CDR2 SVGEGT, per germline. CDR3 sequence (DNA): TGTGCCAGCAGCCTCGGGGGACTAGCGATCTCCTACGAGCAGTACTTC. The encoded protein is CASSLGGLAISYEQYF.

J is TRBJ1-6 and V is TRBV9; D possibly corresponds to TRBD1 (5 bases). This CDR3 has 14 residues. V lost 0 bases and J lost 8, with 9 bases in between. CDR1 is SGDLS and CDR2 is YYNGEE in the germline V gene. CDR3 coding DNA: TGTGCCAGCAGCGTAGCAGGGTCGGATTCACCCCTCCACTTT. Amino acids: CASSVAGSDSPLHF.

V usage is TRBV28 and J usage is TRBJ2-7, with D possibly TRBD1 on 6 matching bases. CDR3 length equals 13 residues. Germline V gives CDR1 MDHEN, CDR2 SYDVKM. Trimming removed 3 bases from V and 2 bases from J, with 8 bases in between. DNA of the CDR3: TGTGCCAGCAGTTTTGGGGGCCCCTACGAGCAGTACTTC. Its translation is CASSFGGPYEQYF.

This rearrangement joins TRBV27 to TRBJ1-5; TRBD1 might be the D (6 bases). The V end was cut by 9 bases, the J end by 3 bases, with 18 bases between. Germline V gene data show CDR1 as MNHEY and CDR2 as SMNVEV (reference sequence). This CDR3 has 15 amino acids. CDR3 sequence (DNA): TGTGCCAGTCGATTATCGGGACACCACAATCAGCCCCAGCATTTT. Translation gives CASRLSGHHNQPQHF.

This chain uses TRBV6-1 with TRBJ2-3; 13 nucleotides match TRBD2. This CDR3 has 17 amino acids. Germline CDR1 MNHNS, CDR2 SASEGT. Trimming removed 4 bases from V and 1 base from J; junction bases left unmatched: 5. In DNA, the CDR3 is TGTGCCAGCAGTGGGTGGACTAGCGGGAGAGGCACAGATACGCAGTATTTT. The encoded protein is CASSGWTSGRGTDTQYF.

Note on this clone: This specimen includes other DNA sequences encoding the same CDR3. The chain joins TRBV5-1 to TRBJ2-1; TRBD1 agrees at 7 bases. V shed 0 bases and J 0 bases; nucleotides not matched to a gene: 3. Germline CDR1 SGHRS, CDR2 YFSETQ. The CDR3 sequence is 16 residues long. This CDR3 is CASSLAGDSSYNEQFF. For the CDR3, the DNA is TGCGCCAGCAGCTTGGCAGGGGACAGCTCCTACAATGAGCAGTTCTTC.

The genes are TRBV3-1 (or the pseudogene TRBV3-2) and TRBJ1-3; D perhaps matches TRBD1 (5 bases). CDR3 length equals 15 residues. The germline V gene has CDR1 LGHDT and CDR2 YNNKEL (reference sequence). Trimming shortened V by 3 bases and J by 5 bases, and 14 bases separated the two germline ends. The CDR3 DNA is TGTGCCAGCAGCCAGAGGGGCAGAACCCGAAACACCATATATTTT. This gives the protein CASSQRGRTRNTIYF.

The table lists this clone with a count of one. This chain connects TRBV5-1 to TRBJ2-7; D gene ambiguous. The V gene's germline CDR1 is SGHRS and CDR2 YFSETQ. With 4 bases removed from V and 7 bases from J, the gap between germline ends came to 9 bases. This CDR3 is 11 amino acids long. The CDR3 loop is CASSVGREQYF. The DNA for the CDR3 is TGCGCCAGCAGCGTGGGAAGGGAGCAGTACTTC.

The V call is TRBV7-2, the J call TRBJ1-5; D gene ambiguous. Germline CDR1 and CDR2: SGHTA and FQGNSA. V dropped 4 bases and J dropped 6 bases, with 10 bases sitting between them. This CDR3 region has 13 residues. CDR3 nucleotides: TGTGCCAGCAGCTCGGCCGTGGGTCAGCCCCAGCATTTT. It yields the protein CASSSAVGQPQHF.

This chain uses TRBV6-1 with TRBJ1-3; possibly TRBD1 for D (5 bases). V gave up 2 bases and J gave up 0 bases, with 17 bases separating them. Germline CDR1 and CDR2: MNHNS and SASEGT. The CDR3 is made up of 18 amino acids. The CDR3 coding sequence is TGTGCCAGCAGTGAAAGGGGTCGGGGCCCGCTCTCTGGAAACACCATATATTTT. It specifies CASSERGRGPLSGNTIYF.

The V call is TRBV28, the J call TRBJ1-5, with D perhaps matching TRBD1 (6 bases). The CDR3 runs 16 residues. V lost 4 bases and J lost 3, with 16 bases in between. CDR1 is MDHEN, CDR2 SYDVKM, per germline. CDR3 nucleotides: TGTGCCAGCAGTTATGTGGGGGGGCTCCTCAATCAGCCCCAGCATTTT. As protein: CASSYVGGLLNQPQHF. Full variable domain (outside the CDR3, taken from reference TRBV28 and TRBJ1-5): DVKVTQSSRYLVKRTGEKVFLECVQDMDHENMFWYRQDPGLGLRLIYFSYDVKMKEKGDIPEGYSVSREKKERFSLILESASTNQTSMYLCASSYVGGLLNQPQHFGDGTRLSIL.

The chain recombines TRBV5-1 with TRBJ1-2, with 10 bases that match TRBD1. J lost 3 bases, V lost 0 bases, and 2 bases had no gene match. The CDR3 loop spans 15 amino acids. In germline, CDR1 is SGHRS, CDR2 YFSETQ. Here the CDR3 reads CASSLEGTGDYGYTF. The CDR3 DNA reads as TGCGCCAGCAGCTTGGAGGGGACAGGGGACTATGGCTACACCTTC. The complete variable domain, with remaining parts taken from reference TRBV5-1 and TRBJ1-2, reads KAGVTQTPRYLIKTRGQQVTLSCSPISGHRSVSWYQQTPGQGLQFLFEYFSETQRNKGNFPGRFSGRQFSNSRSEMNVSTLELGDSALYLCASSLEGTGDYGYTFGSGTRLTVV.

This chain links TRBV7-9 with TRBJ2-7; 13 positions agree with TRBD2. This CDR3 contains 16 residues. The V gene's germline CDR1 is SEHNR and CDR2 FQNEAQ (reference sequence). J gave up 7 bases and V 5 bases, and 11 bases lay outside the gene matches. The CDR3 sequence: CASSQQGLAGVREQYF. The CDR3 nucleotides read TGTGCCAGCAGCCAACAAGGACTAGCGGGAGTGAGGGAGCAGTACTTC.

The CDR3 nucleotides read TGTGCCAGCAGTCCGGGGAGCGGGTATTCACCCCTCCACTTT. Translation gives CASSPGSGYSPLHF. The chain combines TRBV16 with TRBJ1-6, with no clear D. Germline CDR1 is KGHSY and CDR2 is FQNENV. This CDR3 contains 14 residues. V gave up 6 bases and J gave up 8 bases, with 14 bases separating them.

The genes are TRBV15 and TRBJ2-2; no reliable D call. V lost 0 bases and J 3 bases, leaving 14 bases between the germline ends. Germline assignment: CDR1 LNHNV and CDR2 YYDKDF (reference sequence). CDR3 length: 17 residues. This chain's CDR3 is CATSREVIQSDTGELFF. The CDR3 nucleotides are TGTGCCACCAGCAGAGAGGTTATACAGTCGGACACCGGGGAGCTGTTTTTT.

This chain links TRBV11-2 with TRBJ1-4; the D is unclear. CDR3 length equals 15 residues. The germline gives CDR1 SGHAT, CDR2 FQNNGV. Trimming shortened V by 1 base and J by 3 bases, and 9 bases separated the two germline ends. The CDR3 is CASSLVRAPNEKLFF. In nucleotides, the CDR3 is TGTGCCAGCAGCTTAGTCCGGGCGCCTAATGAAAAACTGTTTTTT.